The 13 T cell receptor beta chains below come from one sample, sequenced in a study of T-cell reconstitution after alpha-beta-depleted transplantation in children. TCRbeta library construction was performed incorporating unique molecular identifiers. TCRdb used MiXCR to reprocess the PCR reads, holding one entry per CDR3 protein. The sample has roughly 120,000 distinct CDR3 sequences, under 25% seen once. The sequencing here drew on PBMCs, mostly from graft donor cells, taken 180 days after TCRalphabeta/CD19-depleted stem cell transplant. The source is a male patient aged 2 to 9 who had a stem cell transplant for chronic granulomatous disease, so the T cells may come from the graft donor.

The chain recombines TRBV7-2 with TRBJ2-1, with D unresolved. Germline lookup yields CDR1 SGHTA and CDR2 FQGNSA. Trimming stripped 1 base from V and 7 bases from J, with 8 bases between. The CDR3 runs to 13 residues. CDR3 in DNA: TGTGCCAGCAGCTTAGTTCTTATTAATGAGCAGTTCTTC. Translating it yields CASSLVLINEQFF. The full variable domain, rest sourced from reference TRBV7-2 and TRBJ2-1, is GAGVSQSPSNKVTEKGKDVELRCDPISGHTALYWYRQSLGQGLEFLIYFQGNSAPDKSGLPSDRFSAERTGGSVSTLTIQRTQQEDSAVYLCASSLVLINEQFFGPGTRLTVL.

This clonotype was seen many times. V gene TRBV12-3 or TRBV12-4 combines with J gene TRBJ1-1, with TRBD1 as a possible D gene (5 bases). CDR3 size: 15 residues. Trimming shortened V by 3 bases and J by 8 bases, and 19 bases separated the two germline ends. The chain's CDR3 is CASSFFVWGPGEAFF. The CDR3 region has the DNA TGTGCCAGCAGTTTTTTTGTCTGGGGCCCAGGGGAAGCTTTCTTT.

This clonotype was counted only a few times. V usage is TRBV6-5 and J usage is TRBJ2-1, with D possibly being TRBD1 (6 bases). Germline V gene lookup returns CDR1 MNHEY and CDR2 SVGAGI. The CDR3 is made up of 13 amino acids. The V end lost 4 bases, the J end lost 10 bases, and 14 bases lay between the germline ends. The CDR3 DNA sequence: TGTGCCAGCAGTTCTGGACAGTCGTTGGAGCAGTTCTTC. This encodes CASSSGQSLEQFF.

This clonotype was seen a handful of times. V is TRBV5-4 and J is TRBJ1-1, with TRBD1 identical over 11 bases. CDR3 length: 16 residues. Germline assignment: CDR1 SGHNT and CDR2 YYREEE (reference sequence). The ends lost 1 base at V and 1 base at J; junction bases unmatched: 3. This CDR3 reads CASSLSGTGGNTEAFF. The CDR3 nucleotides read TGTGCCAGCAGCTTGTCAGGGACAGGGGGGAACACTGAAGCTTTCTTT.

This clonotype turned up a few times. The chain links TRBV20-1 to TRBJ1-2; D not resolved. V was shortened by 1 base and J by 6 bases, with 6 bases between the two germline ends. The length of the CDR3 is 11 residues. Germline CDR1 and CDR2: DFQATT and SNEGSKA (reference sequence). The CDR3 DNA sequence: TGCAGTGCTAGAGCGAAAGATGGCTACACCTTC. This codes for CSARAKDGYTF.

The chain recombines TRBV5-6 with TRBJ2-7; D remains ambiguous. The CDR3 runs to 15 residues. V was shortened by 4 bases and J by 2 bases, with 16 bases between the two germline ends. Germline-derived CDR1 and CDR2 are SGHDT and YYEEEE. CDR3 in amino acids: CASSPQRKTPYEQYF. The CDR3 bases are TGTGCCAGCAGCCCTCAAAGGAAAACCCCCTACGAGCAGTACTTC.

This clonotype was seen more than once but under ten times. This chain connects TRBV5-6 to TRBJ2-3, with TRBD2 identical over 14 bases. J gave up 5 bases and V 2 bases, and 4 bases lay outside the gene matches. CDR1 and CDR2 from the germline V gene are SGHDT and YYEEEE. This CDR3 has 16 amino acids. The CDR3, as DNA: TGTGCCAGCAGCTTCGGACTAGCGGGGGGAGGAGATACGCAGTATTTT. It encodes CASSFGLAGGGDTQYF.

This clonotype was seen a few times. This chain links TRBV7-2 with TRBJ2-3, with TRBD2 matching 7 bases. CDR1 and CDR2 from the germline V gene are SGHTA and FQGNSA. This CDR3 region has 17 residues. V trimming: 6 bases; J trimming: 0 bases; junction bases outside the gene matches: 12. The CDR3, as DNA: TGTGCCAGCAGTTACACCCAGGGTAGCGGGAGCACAGATACGCAGTATTTT. Amino acid sequence: CASSYTQGSGSTDTQYF.

This clonotype was seen a few times. The genes are TRBV6-5 and TRBJ1-3; D gene unclear. Germline CDR1 and CDR2: MNHEY and SVGAGI. The CDR3 runs to 17 residues. The V end was cut by 0 bases, the J end by 3 bases, with 15 bases between. The CDR3 spells CASSYSLVALDGNTIYF. Here the CDR3 DNA reads TGTGCCAGCAGTTACTCCTTGGTAGCCCTGGATGGAAACACCATATATTTT.

The chain has TRBV10-3 and TRBJ2-1; 9 nucleotides line up with TRBD2. V lost 8 bases and J lost 8; bases outside the gene matches: 10. Germline V gives CDR1 ENHRY, CDR2 SYGVKD. The CDR3 totals 14 residues. Here the CDR3 reads CAILPGGGAYEQFF. The DNA for the CDR3 is TGTGCCATCCTACCAGGCGGGGGGGCCTATGAGCAGTTCTTC.

This clonotype was recorded at least ten times. The chain recombines TRBV29-1 with TRBJ2-2, with D possibly TRBD2 on 6 matching bases. V was cut by 5 bases and J by 3 bases, with 13 bases left in between. CDR1 and CDR2 (germline): SQVTM, ANQGSEA. CDR3 size: 14 residues. CDR3 DNA sequence: TGCAGCGTTCCGGCAGCGGGCCACACCGGGGAGCTGTTTTTT. This sequence encodes CSVPAAGHTGELFF.

This clonotype showed up many times. The chain employs TRBV20-1 and TRBJ1-5; D not resolved. Germline-derived CDR1 and CDR2 are DFQATT and SNEGSKA (reference sequence). The CDR3 has 11 amino acids. V dropped 1 base and J dropped 6 bases, with 4 bases sitting between them. Here the CDR3 reads CSARAGQPQHF. The CDR3 DNA follows: TGCAGTGCTAGAGCGGGTCAGCCCCAGCATTTT.

The V call is TRBV5-6, the J call TRBJ2-7, with 11 bases identical to TRBD2. V was pared by 4 bases and J by 2 bases, with 14 bases of the junction left unmatched. From germline, CDR1 is SGHDT and CDR2 YYEEEE. CDR3 length equals 18 residues. CDR3 nucleotide sequence: TGTGCCAGCAGCACATCCAGGACCCTAGCGGGGGGTGCCTACGAGCAGTACTTC. This sequence encodes CASSTSRTLAGGAYEQYF. Full variable domain (remainder filled in from reference TRBV5-6 and TRBJ2-7): DAGVTQSPTHLIKTRGQQVTLRCSPKSGHDTVSWYQQALGQGPQFIFQYYEEEERQRGNFPDRFSGHQFPNYSSELNVNALLLGDSALYLCASSTSRTLAGGAYEQYFGPGTRLTVT.